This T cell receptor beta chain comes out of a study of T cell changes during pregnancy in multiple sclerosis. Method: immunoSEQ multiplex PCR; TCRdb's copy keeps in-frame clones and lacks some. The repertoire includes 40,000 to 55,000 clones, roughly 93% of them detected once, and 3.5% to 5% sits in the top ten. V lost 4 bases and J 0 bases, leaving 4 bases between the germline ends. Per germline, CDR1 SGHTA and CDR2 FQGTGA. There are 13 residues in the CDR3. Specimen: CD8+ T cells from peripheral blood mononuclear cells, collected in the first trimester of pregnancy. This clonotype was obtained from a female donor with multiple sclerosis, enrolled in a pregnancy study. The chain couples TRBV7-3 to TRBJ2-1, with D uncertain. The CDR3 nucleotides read TGTGCCAGCAGCTCTTACTCCTACAATGAGCAGTTCTTC. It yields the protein CASSSYSYNEQFF.